This T cell receptor beta chain was sequenced during a study of blood T cell repertoires in COVID-19. Study-wide background: COVID-19 samples, acute and convalescent, were from the United States, Italy and Spain.

Those enrolled, adults aged about 18 to 89 years, came from about two dozen US areas. Clones were sequenced by immunoSEQ multiplex PCR, and TCRdb holds only the in-frame ones, with some missing. The sample includes hundreds of thousands of clones, around 88% of them seen just once. The CDR3 extends over 15 amino acids. The V and J ends lost 5 bases and 5 bases, in that order; junction bases with no gene match: 11. CDR1 and CDR2 from the germline V gene are SGHAT and FQNNGV. This clonotype was obtained from a middle-aged man who had recovered from COVID-19. Material for sequencing was PBMCs or T cells enriched from blood (not recorded which). The chain joins TRBV11-2 to TRBJ1-2; 7 nucleotides match TRBD1. This chain's CDR3 is CASSQLDRFRYGYTF. For the CDR3, the DNA is TGTGCCAGCAGCCAGTTGGACAGGTTCAGATATGGCTACACCTTC.